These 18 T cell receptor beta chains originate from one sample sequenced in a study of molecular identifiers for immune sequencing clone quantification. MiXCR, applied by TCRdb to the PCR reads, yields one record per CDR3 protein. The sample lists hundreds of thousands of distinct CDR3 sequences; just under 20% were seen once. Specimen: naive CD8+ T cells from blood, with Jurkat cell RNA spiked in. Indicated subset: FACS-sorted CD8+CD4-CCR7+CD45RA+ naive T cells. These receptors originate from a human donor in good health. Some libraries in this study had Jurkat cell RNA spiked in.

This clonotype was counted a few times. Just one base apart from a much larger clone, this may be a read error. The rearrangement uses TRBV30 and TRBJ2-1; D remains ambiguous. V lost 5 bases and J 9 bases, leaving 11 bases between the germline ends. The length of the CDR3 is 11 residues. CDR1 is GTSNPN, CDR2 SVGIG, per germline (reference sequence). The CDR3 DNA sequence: TGTGCCTGGGGTGCGGACGTTGAGCAGTTCTTC. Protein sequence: CAWGADVEQFF. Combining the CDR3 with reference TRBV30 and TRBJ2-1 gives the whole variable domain SQTIHQWPATLVQPVGSPLSLECTVEGTSNPNLYWYRQAAGRGLQLLFYSVGIGQISSEVPQNLSASRPQDRQFILSSKKLLLSDSGFYLCAWGADVEQFFGPGTRLTVL.

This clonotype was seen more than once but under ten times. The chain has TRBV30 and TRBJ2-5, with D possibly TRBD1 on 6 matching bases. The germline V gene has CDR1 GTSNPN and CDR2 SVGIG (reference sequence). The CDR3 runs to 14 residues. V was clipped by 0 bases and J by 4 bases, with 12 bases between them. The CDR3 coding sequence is TGTGCCTGGAGTGTATGGGGGCTGGGAGAGACCCAGTACTTC. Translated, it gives CAWSVWGLGETQYF.

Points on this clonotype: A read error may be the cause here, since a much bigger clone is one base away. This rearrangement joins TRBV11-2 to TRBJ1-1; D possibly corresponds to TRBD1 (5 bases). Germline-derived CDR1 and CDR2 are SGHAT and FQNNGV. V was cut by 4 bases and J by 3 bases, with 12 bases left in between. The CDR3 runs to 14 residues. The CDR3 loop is CASSSVGRYTEAFF. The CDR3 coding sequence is TGTGCCAGCAGCTCTGTGGGACGGTACACTGAAGCTTTCTTT.

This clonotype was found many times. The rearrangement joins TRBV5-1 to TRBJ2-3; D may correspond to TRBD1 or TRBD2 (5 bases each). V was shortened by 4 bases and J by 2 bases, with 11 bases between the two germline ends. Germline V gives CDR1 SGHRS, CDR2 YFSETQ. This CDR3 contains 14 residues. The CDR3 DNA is TGCGCCAGCAGCGGGGACGGATTCACAGATACGCAGTATTTT. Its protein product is CASSGDGFTDTQYF.

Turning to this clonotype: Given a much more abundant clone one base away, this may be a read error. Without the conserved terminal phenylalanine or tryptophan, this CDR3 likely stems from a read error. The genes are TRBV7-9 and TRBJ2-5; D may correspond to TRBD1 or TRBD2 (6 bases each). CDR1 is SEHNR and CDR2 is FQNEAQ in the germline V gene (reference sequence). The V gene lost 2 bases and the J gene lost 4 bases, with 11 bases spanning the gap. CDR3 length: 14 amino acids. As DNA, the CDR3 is TGTGCCAGCAGCTTAAAACAGGGAGGAGAGACCCAGTACTCC. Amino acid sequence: CASSLKQGGETQYS.

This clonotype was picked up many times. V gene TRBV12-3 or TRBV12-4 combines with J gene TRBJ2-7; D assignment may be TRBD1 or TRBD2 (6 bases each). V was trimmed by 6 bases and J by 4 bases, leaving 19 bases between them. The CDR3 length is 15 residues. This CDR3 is CASSPFGGGNYEQYF. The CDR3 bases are TGTGCCAGCAGCCCATTCGGAGGGGGAAATTACGAGCAGTACTTC.

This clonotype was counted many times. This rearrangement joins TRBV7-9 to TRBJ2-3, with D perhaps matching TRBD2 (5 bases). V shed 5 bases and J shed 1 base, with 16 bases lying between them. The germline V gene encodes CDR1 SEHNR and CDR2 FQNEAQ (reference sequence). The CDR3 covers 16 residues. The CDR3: CASSPRTGIGTDTQYF. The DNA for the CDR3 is TGTGCCAGCAGCCCCAGGACCGGGATCGGCACAGATACGCAGTATTTT.

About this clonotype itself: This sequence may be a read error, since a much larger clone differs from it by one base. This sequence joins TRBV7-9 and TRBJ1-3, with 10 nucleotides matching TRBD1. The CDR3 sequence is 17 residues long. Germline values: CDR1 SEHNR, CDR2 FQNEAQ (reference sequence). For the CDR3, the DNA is TGTACCAGCAGCTCTCCCGGAGAGACAGGGGGCAGAAACACCATATATTTT. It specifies CTSSSPGETGGRNTIYF.

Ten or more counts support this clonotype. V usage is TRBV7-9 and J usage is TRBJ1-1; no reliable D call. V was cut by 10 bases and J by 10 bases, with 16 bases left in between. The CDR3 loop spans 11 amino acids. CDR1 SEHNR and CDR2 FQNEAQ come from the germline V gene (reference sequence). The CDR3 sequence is CAIKEGVGAFF. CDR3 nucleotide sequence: TGTGCCATCAAAGAGGGTGTGGGAGCTTTCTTT.

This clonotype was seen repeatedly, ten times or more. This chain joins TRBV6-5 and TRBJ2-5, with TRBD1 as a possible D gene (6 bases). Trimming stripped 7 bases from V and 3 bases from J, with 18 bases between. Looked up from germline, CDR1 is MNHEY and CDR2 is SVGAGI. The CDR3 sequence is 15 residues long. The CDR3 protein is CASNPLGQEEETQYF. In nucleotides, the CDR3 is TGTGCCAGCAATCCCTTGGGACAAGAGGAAGAGACCCAGTACTTC.

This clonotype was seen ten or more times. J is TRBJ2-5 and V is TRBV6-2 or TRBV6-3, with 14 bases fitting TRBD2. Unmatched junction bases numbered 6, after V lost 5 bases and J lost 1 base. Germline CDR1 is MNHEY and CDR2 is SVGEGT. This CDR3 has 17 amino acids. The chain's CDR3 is CASSPGLAGALQETQYF. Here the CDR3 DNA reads TGTGCCAGCAGTCCGGGACTAGCGGGGGCGCTCCAAGAGACCCAGTACTTC.

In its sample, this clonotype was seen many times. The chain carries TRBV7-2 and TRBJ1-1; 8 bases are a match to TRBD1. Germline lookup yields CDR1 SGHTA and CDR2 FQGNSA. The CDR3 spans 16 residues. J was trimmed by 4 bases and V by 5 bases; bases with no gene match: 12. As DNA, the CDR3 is TGTGCCAGCAGCCCACACCAGGGGGCCTGGAGCACTGAAGCTTTCTTT. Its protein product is CASSPHQGAWSTEAFF.

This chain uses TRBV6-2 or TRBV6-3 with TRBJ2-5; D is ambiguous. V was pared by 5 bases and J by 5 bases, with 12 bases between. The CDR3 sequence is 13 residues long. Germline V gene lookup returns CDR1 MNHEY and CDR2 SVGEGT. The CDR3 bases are TGTGCCAGCAGTATCTCTCTGGGGGAGACCCAGTACTTC. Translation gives CASSISLGETQYF.

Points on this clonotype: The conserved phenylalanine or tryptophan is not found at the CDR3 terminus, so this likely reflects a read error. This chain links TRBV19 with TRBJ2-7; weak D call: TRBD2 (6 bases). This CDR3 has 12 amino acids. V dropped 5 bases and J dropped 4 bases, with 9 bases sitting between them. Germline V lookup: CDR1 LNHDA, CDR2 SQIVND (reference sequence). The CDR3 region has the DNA TGTGCCAGTAGTTCCGGGGGATACGAGCAGTACTGC. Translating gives CASSSGGYEQYC.

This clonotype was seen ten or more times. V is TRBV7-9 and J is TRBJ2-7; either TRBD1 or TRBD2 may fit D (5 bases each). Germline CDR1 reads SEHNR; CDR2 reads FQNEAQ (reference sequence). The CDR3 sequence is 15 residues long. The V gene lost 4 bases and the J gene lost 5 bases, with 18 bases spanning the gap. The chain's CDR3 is CASSSWDGVGHEQYF. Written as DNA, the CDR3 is TGTGCCAGCAGCTCGTGGGACGGTGTAGGACACGAGCAGTACTTC.

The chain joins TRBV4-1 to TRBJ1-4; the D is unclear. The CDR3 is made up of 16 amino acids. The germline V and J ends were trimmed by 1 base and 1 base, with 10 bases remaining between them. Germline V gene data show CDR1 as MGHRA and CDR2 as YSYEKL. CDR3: CASSQAGAETNEKLFF. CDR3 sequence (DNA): TGCGCCAGCAGCCAAGCGGGAGCGGAAACTAATGAAAAACTGTTTTTT.

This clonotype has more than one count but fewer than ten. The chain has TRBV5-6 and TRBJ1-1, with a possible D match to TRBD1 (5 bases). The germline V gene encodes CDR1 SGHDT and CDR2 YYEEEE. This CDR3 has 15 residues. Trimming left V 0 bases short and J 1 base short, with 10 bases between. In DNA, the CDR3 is TGTGCCAGCAGCTTGGCCGACAGAGCGAACACTGAAGCTTTCTTT. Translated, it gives CASSLADRANTEAFF. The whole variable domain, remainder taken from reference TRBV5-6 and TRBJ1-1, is DAGVTQSPTHLIKTRGQQVTLRCSPKSGHDTVSWYQQALGQGPQFIFQYYEEEERQRGNFPDRFSGHQFPNYSSELNVNALLLGDSALYLCASSLADRANTEAFFGQGTRLTVV.

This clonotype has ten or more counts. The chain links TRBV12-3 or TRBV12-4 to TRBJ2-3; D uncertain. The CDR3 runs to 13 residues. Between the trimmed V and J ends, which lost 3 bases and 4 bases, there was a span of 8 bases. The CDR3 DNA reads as TGTGCCAGCAGTTTCAGCAGTCCAGATACGCAGTATTTT. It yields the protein CASSFSSPDTQYF.